This T cell receptor (beta chain) was sequenced in a study of T cells in women clearing cervical HPV infection. Profiling relied on immunoSEQ multiplex PCR, and the TCRdb table lists in-frame clones only, not all of them. The repertoire shows some 39,000 clones; the top ten hold around 3.5%. Remarks on this clone: The CDR3 extends 3 residues past the end of the read, so its final part is completed from the germline J gene.

Trimming removed 4 bases at V and 1 base at J, with 15 bases between. This CDR3 spans 16 amino acids. Prevalent HPV16 infections were excluded; only incident single HPV16 infections included. This sequence originates from a woman aged 18-69 years with a cervical HPV16 infection that either progressed to CIN3+ or cleared (not recorded which). J is TRBJ1-5 and V is TRBV5-3, with D perhaps matching TRBD1 (5 bases). TRBV5-3 is marked as an open reading frame, function uncertain. The specimen was blood buffy coat. Here the CDR3 reads CARSPGPVVSNQPQHF. CDR3 bases read: TGTGCCAGAAGCCCAGGGCCCGTGGTAAGCAATCAGCCC.